This TCR beta chain stems from a study of naive and memory T cell subsets. Two oligonucleotides, mixed equimolar, formed the beta constant-region primer covering TRBC1 and TRBC2. TCRdb used MiXCR to reprocess the UMI-ligation and nested PCR reads, holding one entry per CDR3 protein. The sample records 130,000 to 150,000 distinct CDR3 sequences, approximately 15% being singletons. This CDR3 has 17 residues. Germline CDR1 MDHEN, CDR2 SYDVKM. V was clipped by 4 bases and J by 1 base; unmatched bases: 7. The sample was naive CD4+ T cells from blood. The sequence came from a human donor in good health. The chain recombines TRBV28 with TRBJ2-7, with TRBD2 matching 13 bases. CDR3 nucleotides: TGTGCCAGCAGTTCCCGGACTAGCGGGAGCAAGTCCTACGAGCAGTACTTC. This sequence encodes CASSSRTSGSKSYEQYF. The entire variable domain, with the rest obtained from reference TRBV28 and TRBJ2-7, is as follows: DVKVTQSSRYLVKRTGEKVFLECVQDMDHENMFWYRQDPGLGLRLIYFSYDVKMKEKGDIPEGYSVSREKKERFSLILESASTNQTSMYLCASSSRTSGSKSYEQYFGPGTRLTVT.